These 2 T cell receptor beta chains originate from one sample sequenced in a study of T cells in Graves' hyperthyroidism and ophthalmopathy. The CDR3 regions of TCR beta were amplified from RNA transcripts. Researchers ran a first-round RT-PCR on the TCR CDR3 using the HTBI primer set. Each CDR3 protein gets one entry after TCRdb re-called the multiplex PCR reads with MiXCR. Seen here are 550,000 to 700,000 distinct CDR3 sequences, under 60% observed once, and the top ten hold over 15%. Sequences were obtained from peripheral blood or thyroid tissue (not recorded which). These receptors came from an adult woman with Graves' disease, either hyperthyroidism or ophthalmopathy (not recorded which).

J is TRBJ2-6 and V is TRBV7-9; 9 positions agree with TRBD1. This CDR3 is built from 18 residues. The germline V gene encodes CDR1 SEHNR and CDR2 FQNEAQ (reference sequence). With 3 bases clipped from V and 4 bases from J, the junction kept 10 bases outside the gene matches. The CDR3: CASSFTGGRVTGANVLTF. The CDR3, as DNA: TGTGCCAGCAGCTTTACAGGGGGCAGGGTCACCGGGGCCAACGTCCTGACTTTC.

This clonotype was found many times. The V call is TRBV7-2, the J call TRBJ2-7; a possible D gene is TRBD1 (7 bases). With 1 base removed from V and 4 bases from J, the gap between germline ends came to 14 bases. The CDR3 sequence is 15 residues long. Germline lookup yields CDR1 SGHTA and CDR2 FQGNSA. The CDR3 spells CASSLGQGGNYEQYF. In DNA, the CDR3 is TGTGCCAGCAGCTTAGGACAGGGAGGTAATTACGAGCAGTACTTC.